This T cell receptor (beta chain) appears in the sequencing data of a study of blood T cell repertoires in COVID-19. Background on the study: The United States, Italy and Spain provided the acute and convalescent COVID-19 samples.

The CDR3 contains 16 residues. Germline CDR1 SGHRS, CDR2 YFSETQ. Trimming pared 0 bases from V and 2 bases from J, leaving 14 bases between. Source study methods: Reference gene primer amplification yielded estimated nucleated cell counts. TCRdb keeps only in-frame clones here, not all; method: immunoSEQ multiplex PCR. The V and J calls and clone size are taken from that table; D and trimming were inferred from the DNA. The repertoire holds under 300,000 clones, with approximately 82% as singletons. Sequencing used peripheral blood. This TCR was sampled from a man aged 30 to 45 who had recovered from COVID-19. The chain joins TRBV5-1 to TRBJ1-1; D might be TRBD1 (5 bases). In DNA form, the CDR3 reads TGCGCCAGCAGCTTGGCCTTTGGAGGGGATAACACTGAAGCTTTCTTT. It codes for CASSLAFGGDNTEAFF.